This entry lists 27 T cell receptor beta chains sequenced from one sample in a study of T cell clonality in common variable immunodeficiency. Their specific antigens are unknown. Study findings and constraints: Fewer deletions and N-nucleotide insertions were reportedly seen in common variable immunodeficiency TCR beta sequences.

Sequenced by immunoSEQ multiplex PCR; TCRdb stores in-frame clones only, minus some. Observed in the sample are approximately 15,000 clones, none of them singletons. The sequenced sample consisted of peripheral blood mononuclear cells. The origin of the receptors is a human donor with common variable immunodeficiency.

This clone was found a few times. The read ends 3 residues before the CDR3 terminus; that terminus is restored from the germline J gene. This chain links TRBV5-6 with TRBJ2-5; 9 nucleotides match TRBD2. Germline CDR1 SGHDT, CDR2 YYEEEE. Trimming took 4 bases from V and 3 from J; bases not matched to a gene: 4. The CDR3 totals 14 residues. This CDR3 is CASSVGGGEETQYF. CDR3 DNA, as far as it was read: TGTGCCAGCAGCGTCGGCGGGGGGGAAGAGACC.

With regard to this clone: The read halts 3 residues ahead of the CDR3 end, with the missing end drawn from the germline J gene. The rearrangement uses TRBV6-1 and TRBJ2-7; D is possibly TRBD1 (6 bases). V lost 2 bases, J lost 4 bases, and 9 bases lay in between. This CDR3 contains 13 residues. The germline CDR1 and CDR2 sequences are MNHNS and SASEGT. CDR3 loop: CASSESGHYEQYF. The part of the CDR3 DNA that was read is TGTGCCAGCAGTGAATCGGGACATTACGAG.

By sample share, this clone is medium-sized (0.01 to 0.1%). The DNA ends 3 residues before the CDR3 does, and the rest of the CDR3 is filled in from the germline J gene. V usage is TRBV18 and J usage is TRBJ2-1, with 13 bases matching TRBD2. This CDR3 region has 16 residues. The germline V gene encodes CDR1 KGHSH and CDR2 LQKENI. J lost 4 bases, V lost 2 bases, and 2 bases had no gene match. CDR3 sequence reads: CASSPILAGGYNEQFF. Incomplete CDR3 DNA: TGTGCCAGCTCACCAATACTAGCGGGAGGGTACAATGAG.

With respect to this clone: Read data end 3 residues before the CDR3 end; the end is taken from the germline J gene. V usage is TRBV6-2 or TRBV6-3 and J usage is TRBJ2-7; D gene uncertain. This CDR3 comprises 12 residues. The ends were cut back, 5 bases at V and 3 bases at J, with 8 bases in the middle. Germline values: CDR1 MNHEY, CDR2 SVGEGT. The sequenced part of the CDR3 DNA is TGTGCCAGCAGTCCCAGCGTCTACGAG. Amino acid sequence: CASSPSVYE. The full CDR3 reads CASSPSVYEQYF.

The CDR3 sequence is CASSLGGTGNEKLFF. CDR3 DNA, as far as it was read: TGTGCCAGCAGCTTAGGCGGGACAGGGAATGAAAAA. The chain carries TRBV7-2 and TRBJ1-4; 9 nucleotides agree with TRBD1. The read halts 3 residues ahead of the CDR3 end, with the missing end drawn from the germline J gene. In germline, CDR1 is SGHTA, CDR2 FQGNSA. The CDR3 has 15 residues. V shed 1 base and J 5 bases; nucleotides not matched to a gene: 2.

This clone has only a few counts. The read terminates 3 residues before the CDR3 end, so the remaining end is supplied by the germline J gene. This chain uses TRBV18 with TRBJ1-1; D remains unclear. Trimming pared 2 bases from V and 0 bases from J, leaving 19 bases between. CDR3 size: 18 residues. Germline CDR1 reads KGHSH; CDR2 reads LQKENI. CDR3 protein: CASSPSLGGPEMNTEAFF. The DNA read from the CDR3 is TGTGCCAGCTCACCATCGTTGGGTGGGCCCGAGATGAACACTGAA.

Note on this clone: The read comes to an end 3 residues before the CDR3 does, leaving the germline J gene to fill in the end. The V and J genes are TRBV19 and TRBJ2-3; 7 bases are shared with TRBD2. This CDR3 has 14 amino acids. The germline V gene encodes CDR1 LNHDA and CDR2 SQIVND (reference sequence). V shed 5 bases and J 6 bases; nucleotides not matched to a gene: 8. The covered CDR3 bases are TGTGCCAGTAGTTCCGGGGGGAGCAGGGATACG. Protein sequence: CASSSGGSRDT. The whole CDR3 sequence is CASSSGGSRDTQYF.

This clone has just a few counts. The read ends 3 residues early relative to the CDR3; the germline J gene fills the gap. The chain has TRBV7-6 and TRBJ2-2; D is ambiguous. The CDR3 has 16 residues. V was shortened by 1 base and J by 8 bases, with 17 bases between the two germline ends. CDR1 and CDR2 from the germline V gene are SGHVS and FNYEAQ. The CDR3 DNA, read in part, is TGTGCCAGCAGCTTAGAGGAAGTCTACCCAGGTGGGGAG. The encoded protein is CASSLEEVYPGGE. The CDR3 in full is CASSLEEVYPGGELFF.

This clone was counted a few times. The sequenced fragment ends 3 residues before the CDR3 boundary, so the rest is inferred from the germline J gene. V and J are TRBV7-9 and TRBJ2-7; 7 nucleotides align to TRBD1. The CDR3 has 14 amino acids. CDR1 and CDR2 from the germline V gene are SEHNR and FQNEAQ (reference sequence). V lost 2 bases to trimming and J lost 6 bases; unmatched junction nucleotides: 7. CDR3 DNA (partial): TGTGCCAGCAGCTTATCAGGGGGAGTCGGCGAG. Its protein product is CASSLSGGVGE. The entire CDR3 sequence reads CASSLSGGVGEQYF.

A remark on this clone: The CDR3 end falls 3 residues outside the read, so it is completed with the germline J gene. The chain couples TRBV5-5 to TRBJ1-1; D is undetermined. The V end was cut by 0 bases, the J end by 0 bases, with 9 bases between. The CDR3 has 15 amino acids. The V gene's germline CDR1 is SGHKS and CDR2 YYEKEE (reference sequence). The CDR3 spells CASSLGARLNTEAFF. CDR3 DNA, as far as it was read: TGTGCCAGCAGCTTGGGGGCCAGATTGAACACTGAA.

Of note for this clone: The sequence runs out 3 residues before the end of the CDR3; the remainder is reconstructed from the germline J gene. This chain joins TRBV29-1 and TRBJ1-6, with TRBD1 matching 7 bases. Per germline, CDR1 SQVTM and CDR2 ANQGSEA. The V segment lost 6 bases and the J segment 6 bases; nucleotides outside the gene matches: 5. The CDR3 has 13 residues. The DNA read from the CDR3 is TGCAGCGTGACACAGGGGTCTAATTCACCC. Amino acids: CSVTQGSNSP. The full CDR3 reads CSVTQGSNSPLHF.

The CDR3 bases that were read are TGTGCCAGTAGTCCCACAGGGAGCCTCGGGACC. Protein product: CASSPTGSLGT. The full CDR3 protein is CASSPTGSLGTQYF. The chain carries TRBV19 and TRBJ2-5, with a tentative D call TRBD1 (6 bases). The read terminates 3 residues ahead of where the CDR3 ends, so the germline J gene completes it. Per the germline V gene, CDR1 is LNHDA and CDR2 is SQIVND (reference sequence). V lost 5 bases to trimming and J lost 7 bases, with 17 bases between them. The CDR3 covers 14 residues.

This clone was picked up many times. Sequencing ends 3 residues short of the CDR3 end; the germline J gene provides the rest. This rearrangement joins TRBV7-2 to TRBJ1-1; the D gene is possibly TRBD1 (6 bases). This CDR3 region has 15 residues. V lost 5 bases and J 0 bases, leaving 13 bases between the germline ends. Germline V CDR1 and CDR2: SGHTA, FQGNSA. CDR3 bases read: TGTGCCAGCAGCCCCTTGGGGGCCATGAACACTGAA. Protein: CASSPLGAMNTE. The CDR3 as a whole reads CASSPLGAMNTEAFF.

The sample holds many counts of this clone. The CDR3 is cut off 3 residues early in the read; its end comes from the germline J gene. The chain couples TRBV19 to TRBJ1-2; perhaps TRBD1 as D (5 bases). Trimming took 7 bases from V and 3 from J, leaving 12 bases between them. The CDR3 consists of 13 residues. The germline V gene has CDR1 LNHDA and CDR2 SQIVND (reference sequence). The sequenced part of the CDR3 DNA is TGTGCCAGTAAGACCTCGGGGGACTATGGC. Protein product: CASKTSGDYG. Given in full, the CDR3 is CASKTSGDYGYTF. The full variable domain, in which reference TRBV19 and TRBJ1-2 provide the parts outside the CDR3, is DGGITQSPKYLFRKEGQNVTLSCEQNLNHDAMYWYRQDPGQGLRLIYYSQIVNDFQKGDIAEGYSVSREKKESFPLTVTSAQKNPTAFYLCASKTSGDYGYTFGSGTRLTVV.

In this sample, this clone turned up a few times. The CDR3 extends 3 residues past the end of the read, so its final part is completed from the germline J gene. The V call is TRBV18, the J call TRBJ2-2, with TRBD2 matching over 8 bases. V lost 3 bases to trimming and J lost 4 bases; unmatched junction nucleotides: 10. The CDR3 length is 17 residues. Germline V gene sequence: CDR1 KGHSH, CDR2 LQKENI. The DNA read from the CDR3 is TGTGCCAGCTCACCGTCTACCAGCGGGGGTACCACCGGGGAG. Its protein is CASSPSTSGGTTGE. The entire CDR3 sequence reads CASSPSTSGGTTGELFF.

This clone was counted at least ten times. The CDR3 DNA, read in part, is TGTGCCAGCTCACCATTGACAGGGAAAAACACTGAA. This encodes CASSPLTGKNTE. The entire CDR3 is CASSPLTGKNTEAFF. The chain carries TRBV18 and TRBJ1-1, with 7 bases fitting TRBD1. The read ends 3 residues early relative to the CDR3; the germline J gene fills the gap. This CDR3 has 15 residues. Per the germline V gene, CDR1 is KGHSH and CDR2 is LQKENI. J was trimmed by 2 bases and V by 2 bases; bases with no gene match: 5.

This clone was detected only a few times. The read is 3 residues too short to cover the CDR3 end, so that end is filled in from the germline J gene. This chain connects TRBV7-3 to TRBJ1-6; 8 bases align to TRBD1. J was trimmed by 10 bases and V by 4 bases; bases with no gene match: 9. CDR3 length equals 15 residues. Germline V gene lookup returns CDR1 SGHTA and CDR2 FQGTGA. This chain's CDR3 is CASSSSGGARSPLHF. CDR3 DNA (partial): TGTGCCAGCAGCTCCTCAGGGGGCGCGAGATCACCC.

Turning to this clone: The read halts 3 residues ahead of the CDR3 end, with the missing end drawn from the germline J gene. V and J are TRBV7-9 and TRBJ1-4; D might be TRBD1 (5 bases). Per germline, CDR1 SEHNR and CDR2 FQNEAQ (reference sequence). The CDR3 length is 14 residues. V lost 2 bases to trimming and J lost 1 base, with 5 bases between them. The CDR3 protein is CASSLTGTNEKLFF. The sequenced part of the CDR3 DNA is TGTGCCAGCAGCTTAACAGGAACTAATGAAAAA.

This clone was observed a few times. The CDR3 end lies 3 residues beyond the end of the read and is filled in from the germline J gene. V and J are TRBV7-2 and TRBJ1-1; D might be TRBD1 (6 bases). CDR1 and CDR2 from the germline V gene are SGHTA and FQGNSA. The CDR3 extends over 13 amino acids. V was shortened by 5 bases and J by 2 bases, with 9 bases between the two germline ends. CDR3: CASSTGTNTEAFF. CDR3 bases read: TGTGCCAGCAGCACAGGGACAAACACTGAA. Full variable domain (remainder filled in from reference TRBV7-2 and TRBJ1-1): GAGVSQSPSNKVTEKGKDVELRCDPISGHTALYWYRQSLGQGLEFLIYFQGNSAPDKSGLPSDRFSAERTGGSVSTLTIQRTQQEDSAVYLCASSTGTNTEAFFGQGTRLTVV.

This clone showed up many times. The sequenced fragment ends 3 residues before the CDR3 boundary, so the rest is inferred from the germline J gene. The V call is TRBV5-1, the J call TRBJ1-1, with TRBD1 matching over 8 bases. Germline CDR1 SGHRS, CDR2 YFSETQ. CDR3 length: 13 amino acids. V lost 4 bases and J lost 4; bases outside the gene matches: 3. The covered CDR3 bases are TGCGCCAGCAGCACCGACAGGGGCACTGAA. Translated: CASSTDRGTE. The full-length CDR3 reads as CASSTDRGTEAFF.

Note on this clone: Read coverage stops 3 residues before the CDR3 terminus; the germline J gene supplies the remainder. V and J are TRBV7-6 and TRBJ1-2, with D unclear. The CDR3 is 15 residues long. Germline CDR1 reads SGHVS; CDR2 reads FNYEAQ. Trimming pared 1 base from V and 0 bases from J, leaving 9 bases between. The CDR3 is CASSLVATANYGYTF. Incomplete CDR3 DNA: TGTGCCAGCAGCTTAGTCGCCACAGCTAACTATGGC.

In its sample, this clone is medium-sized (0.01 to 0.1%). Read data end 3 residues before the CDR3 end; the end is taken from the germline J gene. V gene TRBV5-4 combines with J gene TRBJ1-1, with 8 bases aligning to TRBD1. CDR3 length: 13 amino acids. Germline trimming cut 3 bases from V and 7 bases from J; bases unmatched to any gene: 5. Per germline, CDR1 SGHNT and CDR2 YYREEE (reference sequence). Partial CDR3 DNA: TGTGCCAGCAGCTCGGACAGGGTTAATGAA. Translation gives CASSSDRVNE. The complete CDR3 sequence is CASSSDRVNEAFF.

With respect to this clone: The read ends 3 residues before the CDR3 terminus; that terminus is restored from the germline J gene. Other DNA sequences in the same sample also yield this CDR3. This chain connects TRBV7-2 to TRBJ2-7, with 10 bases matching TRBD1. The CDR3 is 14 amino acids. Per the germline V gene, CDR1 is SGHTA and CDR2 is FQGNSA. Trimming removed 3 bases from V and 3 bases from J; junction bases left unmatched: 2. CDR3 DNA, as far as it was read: TGTGCCAGCAGCTTGGGACAGGGGCTCTACGAG. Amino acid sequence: CASSLGQGLYE. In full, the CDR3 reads CASSLGQGLYEQYF.

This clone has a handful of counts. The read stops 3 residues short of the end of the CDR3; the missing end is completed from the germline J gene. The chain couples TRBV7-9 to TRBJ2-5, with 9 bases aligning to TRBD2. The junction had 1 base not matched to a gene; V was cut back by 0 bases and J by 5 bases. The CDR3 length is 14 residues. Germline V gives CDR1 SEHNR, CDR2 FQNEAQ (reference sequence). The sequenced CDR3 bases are TGTGCCAGCAGCTTAGCTCTAGCGGGGGAGACC. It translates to CASSLALAGET. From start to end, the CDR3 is CASSLALAGETQYF.

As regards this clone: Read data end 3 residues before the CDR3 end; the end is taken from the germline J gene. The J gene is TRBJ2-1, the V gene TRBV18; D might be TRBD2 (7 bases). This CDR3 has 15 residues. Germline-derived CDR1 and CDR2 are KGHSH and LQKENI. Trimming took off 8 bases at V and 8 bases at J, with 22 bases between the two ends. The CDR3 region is CASNKLGGAIDEQFF. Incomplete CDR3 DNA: TGTGCCAGCAATAAATTGGGGGGGGCCATCGATGAG.

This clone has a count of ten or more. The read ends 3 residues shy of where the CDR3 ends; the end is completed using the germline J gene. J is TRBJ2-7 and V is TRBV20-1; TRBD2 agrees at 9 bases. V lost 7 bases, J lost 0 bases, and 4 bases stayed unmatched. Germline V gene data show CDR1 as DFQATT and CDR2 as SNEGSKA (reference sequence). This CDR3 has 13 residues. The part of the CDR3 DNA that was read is TGCAGTGGGGCTAGCGGGGTCTCCTACGAG. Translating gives CSGASGVSYE. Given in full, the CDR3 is CSGASGVSYEQYF.

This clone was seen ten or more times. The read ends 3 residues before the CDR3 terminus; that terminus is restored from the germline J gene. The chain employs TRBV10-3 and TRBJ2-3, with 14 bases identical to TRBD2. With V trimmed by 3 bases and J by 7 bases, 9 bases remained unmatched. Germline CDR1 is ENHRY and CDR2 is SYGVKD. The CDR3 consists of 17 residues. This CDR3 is CAISDTPGTSGGHTQYF. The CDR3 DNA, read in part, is TGTGCCATCAGTGATACCCCTGGGACTAGCGGGGGTCATACG.